This T cell receptor (beta chain) was sequenced during a study of blood T cells in healthy people across ages (dated by TCRdb to the mid-2010s). Context from the whole study: In model experiments, template switching captured roughly one uniquely barcoded TCR beta cDNA molecule for every two T cells. To track age-related changes in TCR beta repertoire diversity, the study relied on deep sequencing normalized with unique cDNA molecular identifiers. The study analyzed two additional independent replicas of 1 million unique cDNA reads from the same blood draw for two donors, one aged 18 to 30 and one aged 80 or older. Four age groups were formed from the donors: young (average roughly 16 years), middle-aged (around 39), aged (about 62) and long-lived (around 82).

On the study overall, not on this receptor specifically: Estimates of total diversity based on one million sequenced T cells were regarded as lower bounds and as underestimates. Because profiling used bulk unsorted PBMCs, naive and antigen-experienced compartments could not be compared conclusively. Observed TCR beta diversity per million T cells fell roughly linearly with age, and a significant reduction was already apparent by age about 36. Donor CMV infection status was unknown, potentially confounding age-related changes in expanded clonotypes. Observed TCR beta diversity correlated strongly with the percentage of naive T cells measured by flow cytometry. Compared with the aged group, the long-lived group had more naive CD4+ T cells, fewer expanded clones and increased TCR diversity, suggesting age selection.

Systemically healthy Caucasian individuals from Russia, over 30 in total and aged about 6 to 95 years, were included as donors. Around 9.7 milliliters of peripheral blood were collected from each donor into EDTA-treated Vacutainer tubes. Ficoll-Paque density-gradient centrifugation was used to isolate PBMCs, with at least 6 million per sample. Trizol reagent was used to extract total RNA from the PBMCs, yielding at least 5 micrograms per sample. For every donor, flow cytometry on a PBMC aliquot measured the percentage of naive CD45RAhigh/CD27high T cells. The receptor library was made with 5' RACE. Instrument used: Illumina HiSeq 2500. The second PCR ran for about 6 to 12 cycles and used a J-beta primer mix along with a sample-barcoded 5' primer. A unique molecular identifier was introduced onto each TCR beta cDNA molecule by a template-switch 5' adaptor carrying 12 random nucleotides. Each sample yielded at least 2.5 million CDR3-containing paired-end reads. First-strand cDNA synthesis was performed from all RNA using the Mint cDNA synthesis kit, with priming by a TRBC-specific oligonucleotide. Following uracil-DNA glycosylase treatment, a first 18-cycle PCR with universal primers M1SS and BC2_uni_R was performed on all cDNA. As for how the authors treated the data: Each sample was normalized by randomly selecting 1 million high-quality reads, each carrying a distinct molecular identifier. Reads sharing molecular identifiers were discarded rather than binned into consensus sequences. MiTCR, with a Q25 quality threshold and the strictest error-elimination algorithm, was used for CDR3 identification, clonotype clustering and error correction. A nonparametric unseen species model with Euler transformation was used to estimate lower-bound total TCR beta diversity. TCRdb itself trimmed the public reads at Q25 with fastp, ran MiXCR and retained productive beta chains. All rows with the same CDR3 protein become a single entry with the most common DNA and genes. None of the V and J calls come from the authors' own analysis; TCRdb made them. The sample data list fewer than 650,000 distinct CDR3 sequences, and 27% of these were observed just once. The ten largest clones capture 3.6% of the sample.

For CDR1 and CDR2, the germline V gene lists MNHEY and SVGAGI. V is cut by 0 bases and J by 5 bases, and the space between the germline ends is 9 bases. The CDR3 runs 14 amino acids, cysteine and phenylalanine included. The DNA shown is the 42-base CDR3, in frame from base 1. As regards this clonotype: Its antigen has not been determined. Base quality data are lacking; no much larger clone is found one base away.

These records were also assigned to another study, of T cells of mothers and their children. That second report states: The donors were nine systemically healthy Caucasian individuals, made up of three mothers and their six children. cDNA synthesis consumed the entire amount of extracted RNA, loaded at around 1.5 ug RNA in each 15 ul reaction. Sample barcodes and 2-4 random nucleotides were added via the M1S primer in the second PCR. Each mother yielded over 8.5 million TCR beta CDR3 reads and each child 2.5 million to 3 million reads. In both related and unrelated pairs, thymic selection shapes the output of TCR recombination in a similar way, with inherited differences having only a minor effect. Normalized repertoire overlap was always slightly but never significantly higher in related than unrelated mother-child pairs. No persistent microchimeric T cell clones were found, with a detection sensitivity of approximately 100 clones per million clonotypes. In the study, deep NGS was used to compare the TCR beta repertoires of mothers and children, and features distinguishing related mother-child pairs from unrelated individuals were sought. On average, the children were roughly 11 +/- 4 years old, while the mothers were about 38 +/- 4 years old. Libraries were sequenced on Illumina HiSeq 2000 with 100+100 nt paired-end reads after adapter ligation with NEBNext reagents. To prevent cross-contamination, the mother and child libraries were prepared one month apart and sequenced in separate runs. Between about 500,000 and 2,100,000 distinct TCR beta clonotypes were identified per donor. Naive TCR beta clonotypes were estimated from low-frequency clonotypes matched to each donor's FACS-determined naive share, without sorting.

The sample consisted of blood. Recombination connected TRBV6-5 to TRBJ2-3; the D region possibly corresponds to TRBD2 (5 bases align). The origin of this receptor is a boy between 2 and 10 years old in good health. In nucleotide form, the sequence is TGTGCCAGCAGTTACTCGCCCGGGGAAGATACGCAGTATTTT. This gives the protein CASSYSPGEDTQYF.